These 27 T cell receptor beta chains were sequenced from one sample in a study of stem cell transplantation in POMP-related autoinflammatory disease. These receptors have no identified antigens. Study-level results: PRAID patients trended toward lower TRB diversity and higher clonality in all analyzed T-cell subsets. Fewer unique TRB V-J gene pairings were identified in patients with PRAID.

Clones were read by immunoSEQ multiplex PCR, and TCRdb kept only the in-frame ones, dropping some. Of 7,000 to 9,000 clones listed, 91% are singletons. This specimen was CD8+ T cells from PBMCs, taken before stem cell transplantation. Every receptor here comes from a human donor with POMP-related autoinflammation and immune dysregulation (PRAID).

This rearrangement joins TRBV2 to TRBJ1-1; the D is unclear. Germline assignment: CDR1 SNHLY and CDR2 FYNNEI. Deletions cut 1 base from V and 9 bases from J, with 9 bases between. The CDR3 contains 12 residues. The CDR3 here is CASSEGVRQAFF. CDR3 sequence (DNA): TGTGCCAGCAGTGAAGGGGTGCGTCAAGCTTTCTTT.

The J gene is TRBJ1-2, the V gene TRBV19; D remains unclear. The V end was cut by 5 bases, the J end by 4 bases, with 17 bases between. The CDR3 is 15 residues long. Germline values: CDR1 LNHDA, CDR2 SQIVND (reference sequence). In DNA form, the CDR3 reads TGTGCCAGTAGTTTAAGTCTTCCCACCCCCTATGGCTACACCTTC. Translation: CASSLSLPTPYGYTF.

This sequence joins TRBV27 and TRBJ2-6; 8 nucleotides match TRBD1. There are 17 residues in the CDR3. The ends lost 6 bases at V and 4 bases at J; junction bases unmatched: 11. From germline, CDR1 is MNHEY and CDR2 SMNVEV (reference sequence). The CDR3 DNA reads as TGTGCCAGCAGCCGACAGGGGCGCGGCTACGGGGCCAACGTCCTGACTTTC. As protein: CASSRQGRGYGANVLTF. The full variable domain, in which reference TRBV27 and TRBJ2-6 provide the parts outside the CDR3, is EAQVTQNPRYLITVTGKKLTVTCSQNMNHEYMSWYRQDPGLGLRQIYYSMNVEVTDKGDVPEGYKVSRKEKRNFPLILESPSPNQTSLYFCASSRQGRGYGANVLTFGAGSRLTVL.

The chain links TRBV28 to TRBJ2-3; D perhaps matches TRBD2 (5 bases). V lost 0 bases, J lost 5 bases, and 9 bases lay in between. This CDR3 spans 14 amino acids. In germline, CDR1 is MDHEN, CDR2 SYDVKM. Written as DNA, the CDR3 is TGTGCCAGCAGTTTATGGGGTAGCGAAGATACGCAGTATTTT. Its protein is CASSLWGSEDTQYF.

The V gene is TRBV7-2, the J gene TRBJ2-2; 9 bases are shared with TRBD2. Germline CDR1 SGHTA, CDR2 FQGNSA. V trimming: 1 base; J trimming: 7 bases; junction bases outside the gene matches: 4. This CDR3 comprises 15 residues. The chain's CDR3 is CASSLGGGAGGELFF. The DNA for the CDR3 is TGTGCCAGCAGCTTAGGCGGGGGGGCCGGCGGGGAGCTGTTTTTT. Full variable domain (outside the CDR3, taken from reference TRBV7-2 and TRBJ2-2): GAGVSQSPSNKVTEKGKDVELRCDPISGHTALYWYRQSLGQGLEFLIYFQGNSAPDKSGLPSDRFSAERTGGSVSTLTIQRTQQEDSAVYLCASSLGGGAGGELFFGEGSRLTVL.

This clone was seen a single time. The chain joins TRBV6-5 to TRBJ1-6; 9 nucleotides match TRBD1. The CDR3 loop spans 15 amino acids. Germline V gene data show CDR1 as MNHEY and CDR2 as SVGAGI. The J segment lost 5 bases and the V segment lost 7 bases, leaving 6 bases of the junction unmatched. For the CDR3, the DNA is TGTGCCAGCAAAACCGGACAGGGGAATAATTCACCCCTCCACTTT. Protein sequence: CASKTGQGNNSPLHF.

The chain combines TRBV7-2 with TRBJ1-6; D might be TRBD1 (6 bases). Germline CDR1 and CDR2: SGHTA and FQGNSA. The CDR3 covers 17 residues. Trimming left V 5 bases short and J 0 bases short, with 14 bases between. Here the CDR3 DNA reads TGTGCCAGCAGCCTCTGGACAGCAAGCTCCTATAATTCACCCCTCCACTTT. It encodes CASSLWTASSYNSPLHF.

CDR3 loop: CASSLAPRGRIDEQFF. The CDR3 DNA follows: TGTGCCAGCAGCTTAGCGCCTCGGGGGCGCATCGATGAGCAGTTCTTC. The chain links TRBV7-8 to TRBJ2-1; perhaps D is TRBD1 or TRBD2 (6 bases each). The germline CDR1 and CDR2 sequences are SGHVS and FQNEAQ. V was trimmed by 0 bases and J by 8 bases, leaving 17 bases between them. The CDR3 loop spans 16 amino acids.

The chain combines TRBV12-5 with TRBJ1-2; 10 bases match TRBD1. CDR3 length: 13 amino acids. The trim removed 6 bases at V and 5 bases at J, leaving 3 bases unmatched. Germline CDR1 is LGHNT and CDR2 is FRNRAP. The CDR3 DNA follows: TGTGCTAGTGGAGGGGGACAGGGGTATGGCTACACCTTC. It encodes CASGGGQGYGYTF.

The J gene is TRBJ2-3, the V gene TRBV28; D unclear. The CDR3 contains 17 residues. Per the germline V gene, CDR1 is MDHEN and CDR2 is SYDVKM. Trimming pared 2 bases from V and 2 bases from J, leaving 17 bases between. The CDR3 nucleotides read TGTGCCAGCAGTTTAGTTGACCGGCCTCATTCCACAGATACGCAGTATTTT. It translates to CASSLVDRPHSTDTQYF.

The J gene is TRBJ2-6, the V gene TRBV11-1; the D call may be TRBD1 or TRBD2 (5 bases each). V lost 5 bases and J lost 4, with 12 bases in between. Germline values: CDR1 SGHAT, CDR2 FQDESV (reference sequence). The CDR3 is 15 amino acids. The CDR3 protein is CASSGGPSGANVLTF. As DNA, the CDR3 is TGTGCCAGCAGCGGGGGTCCGTCGGGGGCCAACGTCCTGACTTTC.

This chain connects TRBV7-9 to TRBJ1-2, with 9 positions matching TRBD1. With 1 base clipped from V and 6 bases from J, the junction kept 3 bases outside the gene matches. CDR1 and CDR2 from the germline V gene are SEHNR and FQNEAQ (reference sequence). This CDR3 comprises 14 residues. CDR3 residues: CASSLGGQGNGYTF. DNA for the CDR3: TGTGCCAGCAGCTTAGGGGGACAGGGAAATGGCTACACCTTC.

This clone was recorded once. The chain employs TRBV4-1 and TRBJ1-2; 12 bases are a match to TRBD1. V lost 3 bases to trimming and J lost 8 bases; unmatched junction nucleotides: 4. The CDR3 runs 14 residues. The germline gives CDR1 MGHRA, CDR2 YSYEKL. As DNA, the CDR3 is TGCGCCAGCAGCCAGGGACAGGGGGCGGGGGGCTACACCTTC. It translates to CASSQGQGAGGYTF.

The chain recombines TRBV6-1 with TRBJ1-6, with a possible D match to TRBD1 (5 bases). Trimming removed 3 bases from V and 7 bases from J, with 22 bases in between. CDR1 is MNHNS and CDR2 is SASEGT in the germline V gene. CDR3 size: 18 residues. The CDR3 spells CASSDQRGARVINSPLHF. The CDR3 DNA reads as TGTGCCAGCAGTGACCAGCGAGGGGCTAGGGTAATCAATTCACCCCTCCACTTT.

The V and J genes are TRBV4-1 and TRBJ2-5, with no clear D. The J call may not be correct, given that the DNA end is closer to TRBJ2-7. This CDR3 region has 15 residues. In germline, CDR1 is MGHRA, CDR2 YSYEKL. The CDR3 is CASSQFDTDSYEQYF. The CDR3 DNA follows: TGCGCCAGCAGCCAATTTGACACGGACTCCTACGAGCAGTACTTC.

This sequence joins TRBV7-9 and TRBJ2-2; D gene uncertain. CDR1 and CDR2 from the germline V gene are SEHNR and FQNEAQ (reference sequence). V was pared by 5 bases and J by 9 bases, with 16 bases between. The CDR3 runs 14 residues. CDR3 in amino acids: CASSPESQRRELFF. The CDR3 DNA is TGTGCCAGCAGCCCTGAGAGCCAAAGAAGGGAGCTGTTTTTT.

This clone was counted once. V gene TRBV27 combines with J gene TRBJ1-1, with D possibly being TRBD1 (5 bases). Germline lookup yields CDR1 MNHEY and CDR2 SMNVEV (reference sequence). V lost 2 bases to trimming and J lost 6 bases, with 13 bases between them. The length of the CDR3 is 14 residues. CDR3 residues: CASSLGAGVAEAFF. DNA of the CDR3: TGTGCCAGCAGTTTAGGGGCGGGTGTAGCTGAAGCTTTCTTT.

CDR3 coding DNA: TGTGCCATCAGGGACGAGGGAACTAGCGGGTATACCTACGAGCAGTACTTC. Translation: CAIRDEGTSGYTYEQYF. The J gene is TRBJ2-7, the V gene TRBV10-3, with 9 bases matching TRBD2. The V segment lost 6 bases and the J segment 2 bases; nucleotides outside the gene matches: 14. The CDR3 contains 17 residues. From germline, CDR1 is ENHRY and CDR2 SYGVKD.

This chain joins TRBV6-5 and TRBJ2-5; 7 positions match TRBD1. The J segment lost 3 bases and the V segment lost 4 bases, leaving 8 bases of the junction unmatched. CDR1 and CDR2 from the germline V gene are MNHEY and SVGAGI. This CDR3 is built from 15 residues. CDR3 protein: CASSSLRGLEETQYF. In DNA form, the CDR3 reads TGTGCCAGCAGTTCCCTCAGGGGGTTGGAAGAGACCCAGTACTTC.

The genes are TRBV7-9 and TRBJ2-5, with a possible D match to TRBD2 (6 bases). CDR3 length equals 14 residues. Germline CDR1 SEHNR, CDR2 FQNEAQ (reference sequence). V lost 1 base and J lost 4, with 10 bases in between. DNA for the CDR3: TGTGCCAGCAGCTTAGTAGTGGGAGGAGAGACCCAGTACTTC. Protein: CASSLVVGGETQYF. Full variable domain (remainder filled in from reference TRBV7-9 and TRBJ2-5): DTGVSQNPRHKITKRGQNVTFRCDPISEHNRLYWYRQTLGQGPEFLTYFQNEAQLEKSRLLSDRFSAERPKGSFSTLEIQRTEQGDSAMYLCASSLVVGGETQYFGPGTRLLVL.

This chain uses TRBV4-1 with TRBJ1-2; the match to TRBD1 covers 7 bases. Germline loops: CDR1 MGHRA, CDR2 YSYEKL. The CDR3 sequence is 14 residues long. The J segment lost 5 bases and the V segment lost 4 bases, leaving 7 bases of the junction unmatched. This chain's CDR3 is CASSPGQSAYGYTF. CDR3 DNA: TGCGCCAGCAGCCCGGGACAGTCAGCTTATGGCTACACCTTC.

The chain couples TRBV6-5 to TRBJ2-3; 8 bases align to TRBD2. The germline CDR1 and CDR2 sequences are MNHEY and SVGAGI. V was pared by 0 bases and J by 6 bases, with 5 bases of the junction left unmatched. The CDR3 consists of 15 residues. The CDR3 loop reads CASSYSAGGGDTQYF. CDR3 bases: TGTGCCAGCAGTTACTCGGCGGGAGGAGGGGATACGCAGTATTTT.

This clone was seen a few times. The rearrangement joins TRBV2 to TRBJ1-2, with 7 bases that match TRBD1. V was clipped by 5 bases and J by 2 bases; unmatched bases: 8. This CDR3 contains 15 residues. Per the germline V gene, CDR1 is SNHLY and CDR2 is FYNNEI. The CDR3 is CASSRDSLLNYGYTF. CDR3 coding DNA: TGTGCCAGCAGTCGGGACAGCCTCCTAAACTATGGCTACACCTTC.

This chain connects TRBV13 to TRBJ2-1; 11 bases are a match to TRBD2. Germline V CDR1 and CDR2: PRHDT, FYEKMQ (reference sequence). The V gene end was trimmed by 4 bases and the J gene end by 3 bases; junction bases not matched to a gene: 8. This CDR3 is 17 amino acids long. DNA of the CDR3: TGTGCCAGCAGCTCCTGGGCTAGCGGGGGGTTCTACAATGAGCAGTTCTTC. Encoded protein: CASSSWASGGFYNEQFF.

The rearrangement links TRBV2 to TRBJ2-1; D may be TRBD2 (7 bases). V lost 9 bases and J lost 0, with 24 bases in between. Germline CDR1 reads SNHLY; CDR2 reads FYNNEI. This CDR3 region has 18 residues. The CDR3 sequence: CASKMSGEGGSSYNEQFF. CDR3 nucleotide sequence: TGTGCCAGTAAGATGTCTGGGGAGGGGGGTAGCTCCTACAATGAGCAGTTCTTC.

The CDR3: CASSPATTNEKLFF. CDR3 DNA sequence: TGTGCCAGCAGTCCGGCTACAACTAATGAAAAACTGTTTTTT. The V call is TRBV6-9, the J call TRBJ1-4; no firm D call. There are 14 residues in the CDR3. Germline loops: CDR1 MNHGY, CDR2 SVAAGI. The V end lost 5 bases, the J end lost 0 bases, and 7 bases lay between the germline ends.

This chain connects TRBV28 to TRBJ2-5; D unclear. Between the trimmed V and J ends, which lost 2 bases and 4 bases, there was a span of 8 bases. Germline V CDR1 and CDR2: MDHEN, SYDVKM. The CDR3 covers 13 residues. This CDR3 is CASSLSFTETQYF. The DNA of the CDR3 is TGTGCCAGCAGTTTAAGTTTTACAGAGACCCAGTACTTC.